What follows are 3 T cell receptor beta chains derived from one specimen sequenced in a study of T-cell reconstitution after alpha-beta-depleted transplantation in children. The authors prepared the TCRbeta library with unique molecular identifiers. TCRdb analysed the PCR reads with MiXCR anew, one entry per CDR3 protein. Of approximately 650,000 distinct CDR3 sequences listed, about an eighth are singletons. Sequencing was performed on PBMCs, taken before TCRalphabeta/CD19-depleted stem cell transplant. Receptor source: a girl between 2 and 10 years old with congenital amegakaryocytic thrombocytopenia, due to receive a stem cell transplant.

This clonotype was detected many times. The chain joins TRBV28 to TRBJ2-3; possible D gene TRBD2, 6 bases. The CDR3 sequence is 15 residues long. Trimming took off 3 bases at V and 5 bases at J, with 15 bases between the two ends. Germline V lookup: CDR1 MDHEN, CDR2 SYDVKM. CDR3 sequence: CASSFPSAWGDTQYF. The CDR3 DNA reads as TGTGCCAGCAGTTTCCCTAGCGCCTGGGGAGATACGCAGTATTTT. Full variable domain (rest looked up from reference TRBV28 and TRBJ2-3): DVKVTQSSRYLVKRTGEKVFLECVQDMDHENMFWYRQDPGLGLRLIYFSYDVKMKEKGDIPEGYSVSREKKERFSLILESASTNQTSMYLCASSFPSAWGDTQYFGPGTRLTVL.

Ten or more counts support this clonotype. V gene TRBV5-1 combines with J gene TRBJ2-1; D is undetermined. CDR1 and CDR2 (germline): SGHRS, YFSETQ. This CDR3 contains 15 residues. The V end was cut by 0 bases, the J end by 2 bases, with 9 bases between. This CDR3 reads CASSLDRKAYNEQFF. Here the CDR3 DNA reads TGCGCCAGCAGCTTGGATAGGAAGGCCTACAATGAGCAGTTCTTC.

This clonotype was counted many times. This sequence joins TRBV5-1 and TRBJ2-3; 7 bases agree with TRBD2. Germline V gives CDR1 SGHRS, CDR2 YFSETQ. This CDR3 is 17 amino acids long. J was trimmed by 2 bases and V by 4 bases; bases with no gene match: 13. The CDR3 here is CASSGFGASGNTDTQYF. In DNA form, the CDR3 reads TGCGCCAGCAGCGGTTTTGGGGCTAGCGGAAACACAGATACGCAGTATTTT. Filled out from reference TRBV5-1 and TRBJ2-3, the complete variable domain reads KAGVTQTPRYLIKTRGQQVTLSCSPISGHRSVSWYQQTPGQGLQFLFEYFSETQRNKGNFPGRFSGRQFSNSRSEMNVSTLELGDSALYLCASSGFGASGNTDTQYFGPGTRLTVL.